These 11 T cell receptor beta chains originate from one sample sequenced in a study of response to subunit inactivated influenza vaccine. From the RT-PCR reads, TCRdb called clonotypes with MiXCR, one entry per CDR3 protein. The sample has around 540,000 distinct CDR3 sequences; 12% are singletons. The sample was PBMCs from blood, taken on the day of vaccination. All receptors come from a man in his fifties who received an inactivated influenza vaccine.

This clonotype showed up just a few times. This chain connects TRBV5-1 to TRBJ2-7; TRBD1 matches 11 bases. Trimming took 3 bases from V and 3 from J; bases not matched to a gene: 8. Germline V gene data show CDR1 as SGHRS and CDR2 as YFSETQ. The CDR3 length is 16 residues. CDR3 nucleotide sequence: TGCGCCAGCAGCTGGGGTGTGGGACAGGGGGACTACGAGCAGTACTTC. Translated: CASSWGVGQGDYEQYF. Looking up the rest from reference TRBV5-1 and TRBJ2-7 gives the full variable domain: KAGVTQTPRYLIKTRGQQVTLSCSPISGHRSVSWYQQTPGQGLQFLFEYFSETQRNKGNFPGRFSGRQFSNSRSEMNVSTLELGDSALYLCASSWGVGQGDYEQYFGPGTRLTVT.

The chain links TRBV9 to TRBJ2-1; 13 bases agree with TRBD2. In germline, CDR1 is SGDLS, CDR2 YYNGEE. The CDR3 runs to 16 residues. V shed 2 bases, J shed 8 bases, and the junction held 7 bases outside the gene matches. CDR3: CASSVDRGTSGDEQFF. CDR3 in DNA: TGTGCCAGCAGCGTGGATCGCGGGACTAGCGGGGATGAGCAGTTCTTC.

This clonotype has only a few counts. The V and J genes are TRBV4-3 and TRBJ1-3; D is perhaps TRBD1 (6 bases). In germline, CDR1 is LGHNA, CDR2 YSLEER. There are 17 residues in the CDR3. Trimming left V 0 bases short and J 0 bases short, with 12 bases between. As DNA, the CDR3 is TGCGCCAGCAGCCAAGATTCAGGGGCAAGCTCTGGAAACACCATATATTTT. Amino acid sequence: CASSQDSGASSGNTIYF.

The gene calls are TRBV4-1 and TRBJ1-5; D is unresolved. Deletions cut 2 bases from V and 0 bases from J, with 14 bases between. Germline assignment: CDR1 MGHRA and CDR2 YSYEKL. CDR3 length: 17 residues. CDR3 residues: CASSQSYQRYSNQPQHF. CDR3 nucleotide sequence: TGCGCCAGCAGCCAAAGCTATCAAAGGTATAGCAATCAGCCCCAGCATTTT.

A few counts support this clonotype. The chain couples TRBV6-1 to TRBJ2-3, with D possibly matching TRBD2 (5 bases). The CDR3 has 14 residues. Trimming removed 6 bases from V and 4 bases from J, with 14 bases in between. The germline gives CDR1 MNHNS, CDR2 SASEGT. CDR3 region: CASSRDNRADTQYF. As DNA, the CDR3 is TGTGCCAGCAGCCGGGATAATCGGGCAGATACGCAGTATTTT.

The chain couples TRBV9 to TRBJ1-1; TRBD1 might be the D (5 bases). The CDR3 length is 15 residues. V gave up 0 bases and J gave up 1 base, with 10 bases separating them. Germline CDR1 reads SGDLS; CDR2 reads YYNGEE. CDR3 DNA: TGTGCCAGCAGCGTAGTGTCAGGGACGAACACTGAAGCTTTCTTT. This encodes CASSVVSGTNTEAFF.

This clonotype was seen many times. The V gene is TRBV5-1, the J gene TRBJ2-7; unclear D gene. The CDR3 extends over 16 amino acids. Per the germline V gene, CDR1 is SGHRS and CDR2 is YFSETQ. V lost 0 bases to trimming and J lost 0 bases, with 13 bases between them. CDR3 region: CASSLEERSSSYEQYF. For the CDR3, the DNA is TGCGCCAGCAGCTTGGAGGAGCGTTCGAGCTCCTACGAGCAGTACTTC.

This clonotype was found many times. V usage is TRBV6-1 and J usage is TRBJ1-1; 7 bases map to TRBD1. The length of the CDR3 is 15 residues. The trim removed 1 base at V and 3 bases at J, leaving 5 bases unmatched. The germline gives CDR1 MNHNS, CDR2 SASEGT. CDR3 amino acids: CASSEVGGGYTEAFF. DNA for the CDR3: TGTGCCAGCAGTGAAGTTGGAGGGGGCTACACTGAAGCTTTCTTT.

The genes are TRBV15 and TRBJ2-6; D not certain. The ends were cut back, 3 bases at V and 2 bases at J, with 14 bases in the middle. Per the germline V gene, CDR1 is LNHNV and CDR2 is YYDKDF (reference sequence). CDR3 length: 17 amino acids. This CDR3 is CATSRRHYTTGANVLTF. The CDR3 DNA follows: TGTGCCACCAGCAGGCGACACTACACCACTGGGGCCAACGTCCTGACTTTC.

The V gene is TRBV24-1, the J gene TRBJ2-7; TRBD1 matches 7 bases. The germline CDR1 and CDR2 sequences are KGHDR and SFDVKD. This CDR3 contains 14 residues. With V trimmed by 4 bases and J by 9 bases, 11 bases remained unmatched. The CDR3 DNA is TGTGCCACCAGTGAAGACAACAGGGGAAGCGGGCAGTACTTC. Protein: CATSEDNRGSGQYF.

A few counts support this clonotype. The rearrangement uses TRBV5-1 and TRBJ2-3, with D perhaps matching TRBD2 (6 bases). Trimming took 5 bases from V and 0 from J, leaving 19 bases between them. Germline V gene sequence: CDR1 SGHRS, CDR2 YFSETQ. This CDR3 comprises 17 residues. As DNA, the CDR3 is TGCGCCAGCAGGACACGCGGGGCCGGAACTAGCACAGATACGCAGTATTTT. Translated, it gives CASRTRGAGTSTDTQYF.